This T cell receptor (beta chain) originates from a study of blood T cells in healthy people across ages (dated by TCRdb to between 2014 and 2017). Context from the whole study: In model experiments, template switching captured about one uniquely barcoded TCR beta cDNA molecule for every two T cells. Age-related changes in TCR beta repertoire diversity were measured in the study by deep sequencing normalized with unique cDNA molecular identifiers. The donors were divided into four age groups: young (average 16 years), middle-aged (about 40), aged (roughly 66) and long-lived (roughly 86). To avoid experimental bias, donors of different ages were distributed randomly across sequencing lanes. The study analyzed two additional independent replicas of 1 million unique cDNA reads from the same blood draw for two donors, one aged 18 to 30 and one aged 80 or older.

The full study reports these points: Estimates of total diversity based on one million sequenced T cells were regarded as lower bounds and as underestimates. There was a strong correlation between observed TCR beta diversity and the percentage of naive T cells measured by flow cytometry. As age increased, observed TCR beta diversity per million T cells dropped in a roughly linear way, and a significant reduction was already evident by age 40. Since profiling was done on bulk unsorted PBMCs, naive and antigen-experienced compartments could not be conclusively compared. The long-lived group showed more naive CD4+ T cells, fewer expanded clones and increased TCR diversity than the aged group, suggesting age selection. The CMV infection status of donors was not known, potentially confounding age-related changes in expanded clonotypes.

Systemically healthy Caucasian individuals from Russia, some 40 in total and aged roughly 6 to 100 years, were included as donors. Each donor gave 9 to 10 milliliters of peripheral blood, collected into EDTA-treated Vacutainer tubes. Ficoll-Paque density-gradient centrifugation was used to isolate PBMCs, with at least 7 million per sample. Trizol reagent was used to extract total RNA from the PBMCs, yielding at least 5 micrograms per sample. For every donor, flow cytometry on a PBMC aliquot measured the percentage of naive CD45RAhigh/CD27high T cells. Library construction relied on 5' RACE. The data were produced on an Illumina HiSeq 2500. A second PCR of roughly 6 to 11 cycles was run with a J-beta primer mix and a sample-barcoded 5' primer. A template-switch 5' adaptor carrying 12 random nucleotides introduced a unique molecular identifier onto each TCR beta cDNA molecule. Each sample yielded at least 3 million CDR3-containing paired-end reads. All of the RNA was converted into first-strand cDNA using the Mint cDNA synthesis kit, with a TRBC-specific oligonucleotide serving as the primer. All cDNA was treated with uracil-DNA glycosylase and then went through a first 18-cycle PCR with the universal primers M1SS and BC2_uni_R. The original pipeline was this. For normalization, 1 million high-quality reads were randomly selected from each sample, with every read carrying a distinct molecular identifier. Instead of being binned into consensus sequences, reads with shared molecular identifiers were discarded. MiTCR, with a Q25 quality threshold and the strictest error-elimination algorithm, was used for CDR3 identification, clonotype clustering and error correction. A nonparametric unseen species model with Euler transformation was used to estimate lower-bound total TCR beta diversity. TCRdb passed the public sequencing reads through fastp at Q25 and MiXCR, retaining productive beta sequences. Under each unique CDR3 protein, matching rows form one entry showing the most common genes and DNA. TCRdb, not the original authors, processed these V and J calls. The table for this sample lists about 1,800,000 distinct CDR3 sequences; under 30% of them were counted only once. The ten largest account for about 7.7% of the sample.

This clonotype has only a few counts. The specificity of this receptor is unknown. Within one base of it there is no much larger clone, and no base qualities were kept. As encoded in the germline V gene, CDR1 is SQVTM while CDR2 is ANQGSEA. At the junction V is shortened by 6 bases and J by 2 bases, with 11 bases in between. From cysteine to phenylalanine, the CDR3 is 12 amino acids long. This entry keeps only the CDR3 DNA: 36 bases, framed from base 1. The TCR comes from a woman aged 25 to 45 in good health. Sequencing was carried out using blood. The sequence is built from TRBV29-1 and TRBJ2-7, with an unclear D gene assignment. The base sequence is TGCAGCGTCATGGGTGGGGCCTACGAGCAGTACTTC. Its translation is CSVMGGAYEQYF.